This TCR beta chain stems from a study of beta chain features in type 1 diabetes. Study results and caveats: Sampled from patients, naive, central memory and Treg TCRB repertoires appeared more similar than those sampled from healthy donors. All four CD4+ subsets from Type 1 diabetes patients carried moderately but significantly shorter TCRB CDR3s.

Reverse transcription of all isolated RNA meant that expressed TCRB transcripts were sequenced. The repertoire was sequenced with immunoSEQ multiplex PCR; TCRdb's copy has only in-frame clones and lacks some. Of around 56,000 clones listed, 40% to 65% were seen once; the top ten hold approximately 2.5%. Per the germline V gene, CDR1 is MNHEY and CDR2 is SVGAGI. The ends were cut back, 5 bases at V and 6 bases at J, with 14 bases in the middle. The CDR3 runs 14 residues. Concerning this clone itself: Its matching antigen is unknown.

Input material: Tregs from blood. The TCR originated in a woman aged 40 to 49 with type 1 diabetes. This chain connects TRBV6-5 to TRBJ1-5; no clear D gene. DNA of the CDR3: TGTGCCAGCAGTCCGCGGGGATCCGGTCAGCCCCAGCATTTT. This sequence encodes CASSPRGSGQPQHF.